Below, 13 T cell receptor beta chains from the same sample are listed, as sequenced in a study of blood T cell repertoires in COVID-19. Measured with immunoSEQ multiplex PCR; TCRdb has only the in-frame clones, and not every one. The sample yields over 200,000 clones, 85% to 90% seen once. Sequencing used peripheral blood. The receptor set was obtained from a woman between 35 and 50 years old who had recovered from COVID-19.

CDR3 DNA sequence: TGTGCCTGGAGCCCGACAGGGTGGACTGAAGCTTTCTTT. This codes for CAWSPTGWTEAFF. V usage is TRBV30 and J usage is TRBJ1-1; TRBD1 agrees at 7 bases. Unmatched junction bases numbered 6, after V lost 3 bases and J lost 5 bases. The CDR3 runs to 13 residues. The germline V gene has CDR1 GTSNPN and CDR2 SVGIG (reference sequence). The entire variable domain, with the rest obtained from reference TRBV30 and TRBJ1-1, is as follows: SQTIHQWPATLVQPVGSPLSLECTVEGTSNPNLYWYRQAAGRGLQLLFYSVGIGQISSEVPQNLSASRPQDRQFILSSKKLLLSDSGFYLCAWSPTGWTEAFFGQGTRLTVV.

DNA for the CDR3: TGTGCCAGCAGCCGACAGGGGATGAACACTGAAGCTTTCTTT. Amino acid sequence: CASSRQGMNTEAFF. V usage is TRBV7-3 and J usage is TRBJ1-1; 8 bases line up with TRBD1. Germline V gene data show CDR1 as SGHTA and CDR2 as FQGTGA. The junction had 2 bases not matched to a gene; V was cut back by 5 bases and J by 0 bases. The CDR3 has 14 amino acids.

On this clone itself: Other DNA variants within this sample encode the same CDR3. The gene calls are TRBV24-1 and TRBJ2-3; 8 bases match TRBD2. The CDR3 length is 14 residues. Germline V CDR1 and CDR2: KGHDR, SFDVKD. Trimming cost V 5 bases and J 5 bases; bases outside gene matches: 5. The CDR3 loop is CATSAPGGGDTQYF. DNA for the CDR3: TGTGCCACCAGTGCCCCGGGGGGGGGAGATACGCAGTATTTT.

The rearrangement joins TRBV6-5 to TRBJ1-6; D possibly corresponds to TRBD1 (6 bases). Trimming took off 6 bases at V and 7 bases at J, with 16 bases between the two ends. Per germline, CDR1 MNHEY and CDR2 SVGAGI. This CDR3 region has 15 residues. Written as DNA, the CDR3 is TGTGCCAGCAGCAACGGGGGGGCCGAGAATTCACCCCTCCACTTT. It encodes CASSNGGAENSPLHF.

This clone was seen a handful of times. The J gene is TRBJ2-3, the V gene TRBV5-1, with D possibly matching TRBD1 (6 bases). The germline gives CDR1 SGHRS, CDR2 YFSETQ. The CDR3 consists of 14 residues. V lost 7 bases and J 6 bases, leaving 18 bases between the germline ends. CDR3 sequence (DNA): TGCGCCAGCGGCTGGACAGCGTCGCGGGATACGCAGTATTTT. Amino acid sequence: CASGWTASRDTQYF.

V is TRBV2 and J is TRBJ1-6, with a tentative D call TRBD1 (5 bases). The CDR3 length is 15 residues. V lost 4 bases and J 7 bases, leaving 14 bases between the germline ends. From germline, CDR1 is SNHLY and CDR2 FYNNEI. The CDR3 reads CASSGGTPGNSPLHF. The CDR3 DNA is TGTGCCAGCAGTGGGGGCACTCCTGGGAATTCACCCCTCCACTTT.

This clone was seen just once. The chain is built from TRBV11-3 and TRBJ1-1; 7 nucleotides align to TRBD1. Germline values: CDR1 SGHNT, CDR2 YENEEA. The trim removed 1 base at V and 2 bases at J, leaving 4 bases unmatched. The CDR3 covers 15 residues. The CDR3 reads CASSLGGTANTEAFF. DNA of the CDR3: TGTGCCAGCAGCTTAGGGGGGACAGCTAACACTGAAGCTTTCTTT.

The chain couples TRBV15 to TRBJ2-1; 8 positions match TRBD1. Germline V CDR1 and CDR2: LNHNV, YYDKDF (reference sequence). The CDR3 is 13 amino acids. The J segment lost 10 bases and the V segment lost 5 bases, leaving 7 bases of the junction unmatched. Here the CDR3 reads CATSASQGGEQFF. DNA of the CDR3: TGTGCCACCAGCGCATCACAGGGGGGCGAGCAGTTCTTC.

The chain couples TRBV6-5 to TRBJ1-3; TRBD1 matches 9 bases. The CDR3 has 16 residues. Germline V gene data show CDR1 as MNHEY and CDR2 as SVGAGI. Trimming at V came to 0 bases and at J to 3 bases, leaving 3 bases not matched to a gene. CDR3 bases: TGTGCCAGCAGTTACTCGACAGGGGGTGGTGGAAACACCATATATTTT. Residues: CASSYSTGGGGNTIYF.

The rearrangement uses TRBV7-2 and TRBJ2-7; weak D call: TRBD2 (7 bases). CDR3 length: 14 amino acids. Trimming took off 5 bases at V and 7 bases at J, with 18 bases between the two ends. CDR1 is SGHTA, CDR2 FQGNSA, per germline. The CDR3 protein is CASSEGGVLREQYF. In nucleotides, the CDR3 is TGTGCCAGCAGCGAAGGGGGGGTCCTGAGAGAGCAGTACTTC.

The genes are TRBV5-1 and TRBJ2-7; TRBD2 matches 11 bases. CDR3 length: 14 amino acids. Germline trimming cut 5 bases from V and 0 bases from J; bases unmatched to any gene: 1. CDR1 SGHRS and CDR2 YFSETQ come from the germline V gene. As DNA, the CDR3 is TGCGCCAGCAGACTAGCGGGGGACTCCTACGAGCAGTACTTC. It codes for CASRLAGDSYEQYF.

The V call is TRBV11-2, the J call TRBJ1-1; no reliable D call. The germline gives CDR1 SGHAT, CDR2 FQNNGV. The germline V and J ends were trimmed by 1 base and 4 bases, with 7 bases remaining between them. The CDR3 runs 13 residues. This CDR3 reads CASSLARGTEAFF. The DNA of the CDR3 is TGTGCCAGCAGCTTAGCGCGGGGCACTGAAGCTTTCTTT.

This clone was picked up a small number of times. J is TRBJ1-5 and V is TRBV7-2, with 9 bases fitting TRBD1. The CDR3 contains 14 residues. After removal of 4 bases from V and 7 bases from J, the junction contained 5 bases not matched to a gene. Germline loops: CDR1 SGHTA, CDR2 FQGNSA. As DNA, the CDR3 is TGTGCCAGCAGCTCCACAGGGGGCGTACAGCCCCAGCATTTT. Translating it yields CASSSTGGVQPQHF.